Each of the 25 T cell receptor beta chains below was sequenced from the same sample in a study of blood T cell repertoires in COVID-19. Assay used: immunoSEQ multiplex PCR; TCRdb lists only in-frame clones, some missing. The repertoire has 200,000 to 300,000 clones, approximately 87% of them found once; the top ten carry over 8.5%. The specimen was peripheral blood. The receptors shown here come from a human donor in a cohort sampled during active COVID-19.

Details on this clone: Its ends do not fully match the called genes, so a read error is possible. V and J are TRBV6-6 and TRBJ1-2; 9 nucleotides align to TRBD1. Germline V CDR1 and CDR2: MNHNY, SVGAGI (reference sequence). The CDR3 loop spans 10 amino acids. The CDR3 DNA reads TGTGCCAGCAGCCGGGACAGGGCCTTCTTC. Encoded protein: CASSRDRAFF.

The genes are TRBV5-6 and TRBJ2-7; TRBD2 aligns across 8 bases. Germline V gene lookup returns CDR1 SGHDT and CDR2 YYEEEE. The CDR3 consists of 16 residues. V shed 1 base, J shed 0 bases, and the junction held 6 bases outside the gene matches. CDR3 nucleotides: TGTGCCAGCAGCTTGTTTCAGGCGGGGGGCTCCTACGAGCAGTACTTC. Residues: CASSLFQAGGSYEQYF.

V and J are TRBV9 and TRBJ2-7; TRBD2 matches 8 bases. Germline V gene data show CDR1 as SGDLS and CDR2 as YYNGEE. J gave up 5 bases and V 2 bases, and 9 bases lay outside the gene matches. The CDR3 covers 15 residues. In DNA form, the CDR3 reads TGTGCCAGCAGCGTCCGACCAGCGGGAGTCAACGAGCAGTACTTC. As protein: CASSVRPAGVNEQYF.

A note on this clone: At one end the junction does not follow the germline gene, possibly because of a read error. The chain carries TRBV7-7 and TRBJ2-5, with TRBD2 matching over 15 bases. This CDR3 is built from 15 residues. CDR1 SSHAT and CDR2 FNYEAQ come from the germline V gene (reference sequence). The CDR3 sequence is CASSTGTSGRETQYF. The CDR3 region has the DNA TGTGCTAGCAGCACCGGGACTAGCGGGAGGGAGACCCAGTACTTC.

This rearrangement joins TRBV15 to TRBJ1-3, with 10 bases fitting TRBD1. Losses at the gene ends were 0 bases for V and 2 bases for J; bases not matched to a gene: 1. The V gene's germline CDR1 is LNHNV and CDR2 YYDKDF (reference sequence). The CDR3 is 16 amino acids. CDR3 coding DNA: TGTGCCACCAGCAGAGAGGGGACAGGGGCTGGAAACACCATATATTTT. It encodes CATSREGTGAGNTIYF.

The gene calls are TRBV5-1 and TRBJ2-5; 8 bases are shared with TRBD2. The CDR3 sequence is 14 residues long. The germline V gene has CDR1 SGHRS and CDR2 YFSETQ. V shed 4 bases, J shed 5 bases, and the junction held 7 bases outside the gene matches. In DNA form, the CDR3 reads TGCGCCAGCAGCCCCCGGACTAGCCGGGAGACCCAGTACTTC. This gives the protein CASSPRTSRETQYF.

This sequence joins TRBV28 and TRBJ2-1; 7 positions agree with TRBD1. Losses at the gene ends were 5 bases for V and 0 bases for J; bases not matched to a gene: 10. CDR1 is MDHEN, CDR2 SYDVKM, per germline. This CDR3 has 17 residues. The CDR3, as DNA: TGTGCCAGCAGTAGAAGGGACAGCTTCCCCTCCTACAATGAGCAGTTCTTC. Encoded protein: CASSRRDSFPSYNEQFF.

The chain uses TRBV28 and TRBJ2-1, with D unresolved. Deletions cut 6 bases from V and 0 bases from J, with 9 bases between. From germline, CDR1 is MDHEN and CDR2 SYDVKM. This CDR3 contains 14 residues. The CDR3 coding sequence is TGTGCCAGCAGCCTCCCGGGCTCCTACAATGAGCAGTTCTTC. Encoded protein: CASSLPGSYNEQFF.

J is TRBJ2-7 and V is TRBV5-1, with D perhaps TRBD1 (6 bases). Between the trimmed V and J ends, which lost 1 base and 2 bases, there was a span of 13 bases. In germline, CDR1 is SGHRS, CDR2 YFSETQ. The CDR3 is 15 residues long. As DNA, the CDR3 is TGCGCCAGCAGCTTGTGGGCAGGGGTGACCTACGAGCAGTACTTC. Its translation is CASSLWAGVTYEQYF. The variable domain in full, with the rest retrieved from reference TRBV5-1 and TRBJ2-7, is KAGVTQTPRYLIKTRGQQVTLSCSPISGHRSVSWYQQTPGQGLQFLFEYFSETQRNKGNFPGRFSGRQFSNSRSEMNVSTLELGDSALYLCASSLWAGVTYEQYFGPGTRLTVT.

The chain carries TRBV11-1 and TRBJ2-5; weak D call: TRBD1 (5 bases). V was cut by 1 base and J by 2 bases, with 14 bases left in between. This CDR3 comprises 16 residues. The V gene's germline CDR1 is SGHAT and CDR2 FQDESV (reference sequence). The CDR3 DNA reads as TGTGCCAGCAGCTTAGGAGGCGGACACCTGCAAGAGACCCAGTACTTC. Protein: CASSLGGGHLQETQYF.

A few counts support this clone. The chain links TRBV7-2 to TRBJ1-5; possibly TRBD1 for D (6 bases). Germline-derived CDR1 and CDR2 are SGHTA and FQGNSA. This CDR3 contains 15 residues. V lost 5 bases and J lost 7, with 18 bases in between. The CDR3 protein is CASSPDGGANQPQHF. CDR3 DNA sequence: TGTGCCAGCAGCCCAGATGGGGGGGCAAACCAGCCCCAGCATTTT.

The count of this clone is one. The junction departs from the called germline gene at one end, perhaps through a read error. V and J are TRBV11-3 and TRBJ2-7; TRBD1 agrees at 8 bases. This CDR3 comprises 15 residues. The germline V gene has CDR1 SGHNT and CDR2 YENEEA. CDR3 loop: CASSTTGTGSHEQYF. Here the CDR3 DNA reads TGTGCCAGCAGCACCACCGGGACAGGCTCCCACGAGCAGTACTTC. The variable domain in full, completed from reference TRBV11-3 and TRBJ2-7, reads EAGVVQSPRYKIIEKKQPVAFWCNPISGHNTLYWYLQNLGQGPELLIRYENEEAVDDSQLPKDRFSAERLKGVDSTLKIQPAELGDSAVYLCASSTTGTGSHEQYFGPGTRLTVT.

The chain combines TRBV19 with TRBJ2-3, with 9 positions matching TRBD2. This CDR3 comprises 14 residues. The germline gives CDR1 LNHDA, CDR2 SQIVND (reference sequence). The V and J ends lost 7 bases and 0 bases, in that order; junction bases with no gene match: 2. CDR3 nucleotides: TGTGCCAGTACTAGCGGGACAAGCACAGATACGCAGTATTTT. Amino acids: CASTSGTSTDTQYF.

This clone has a handful of counts. The rearrangement joins TRBV7-9 to TRBJ2-5; tentatively, D is TRBD2 (7 bases). This CDR3 is 15 amino acids long. Trimming stripped 5 bases from V and 9 bases from J, with 22 bases between. CDR1 and CDR2 from the germline V gene are SEHNR and FQNEAQ (reference sequence). The CDR3: CASSPRGGGSVAQYF. As DNA, the CDR3 is TGTGCCAGCAGCCCCCGGGGAGGGGGGTCGGTGGCCCAGTACTTC. The complete variable domain, with remaining parts taken from reference TRBV7-9 and TRBJ2-5, reads DTGVSQNPRHKITKRGQNVTFRCDPISEHNRLYWYRQTLGQGPEFLTYFQNEAQLEKSRLLSDRFSAERPKGSFSTLEIQRTEQGDSAMYLCASSPRGGGSVAQYFGPGTRLLVL.

This sequence joins TRBV7-8 and TRBJ2-7, with 7 bases lining up with TRBD2. The germline gives CDR1 SGHVS, CDR2 FQNEAQ. CDR3 length equals 17 residues. J was trimmed by 5 bases and V by 6 bases; bases with no gene match: 19. CDR3 nucleotide sequence: TGTGCCAGCAGGGACGGCGGATCTGGCGGGAGTACCCACGAGCAGTACTTC. It specifies CASRDGGSGGSTHEQYF. Combining the CDR3 with reference TRBV7-8 and TRBJ2-7 gives the whole variable domain GAGVSQSPRYKVAKRGQDVALRCDPISGHVSLFWYQQALGQGPEFLTYFQNEAQLDKSGLPSDRFFAERPEGSVSTLKIQRTQQEDSAVYLCASRDGGSGGSTHEQYFGPGTRLTVT.

V usage is TRBV5-1 and J usage is TRBJ2-1; 11 bases are a match to TRBD2. Germline trimming cut 6 bases from V and 4 bases from J; bases unmatched to any gene: 9. The CDR3 length is 16 residues. Germline CDR1 reads SGHRS; CDR2 reads YFSETQ. The CDR3 bases are TGCGCCAGCAAACGGGGCGGGACTAGCGGTTACAATGAGCAGTTCTTC. Protein: CASKRGGTSGYNEQFF. Together with reference TRBV5-1 and TRBJ2-1, the CDR3 gives the full variable domain: KAGVTQTPRYLIKTRGQQVTLSCSPISGHRSVSWYQQTPGQGLQFLFEYFSETQRNKGNFPGRFSGRQFSNSRSEMNVSTLELGDSALYLCASKRGGTSGYNEQFFGPGTRLTVL.

In this sample, this clone turned up once. The gene calls are TRBV14 and TRBJ1-1; 9 bases are shared with TRBD1. This CDR3 has 15 amino acids. Trimming at V came to 3 bases and at J to 0 bases, leaving 2 bases not matched to a gene. Germline V gene lookup returns CDR1 SGHDN and CDR2 FVKESK. CDR3: CASSQRTGVNTEAFF. CDR3 in DNA: TGTGCCAGCAGCCAGAGGACAGGGGTGAACACTGAAGCTTTCTTT.

The chain links TRBV24-1 to TRBJ2-1, with 9 bases matching TRBD1. V lost 4 bases and J lost 6; bases outside the gene matches: 12. This CDR3 comprises 17 residues. CDR1 KGHDR and CDR2 SFDVKD come from the germline V gene. The CDR3 loop reads CATSDPLGGTGSNEQFF. The CDR3 nucleotides are TGTGCCACCAGTGACCCATTAGGGGGGACAGGGTCCAATGAGCAGTTCTTC.

V is TRBV4-2 and J is TRBJ2-7; 8 positions match TRBD2. The trim removed 4 bases at V and 0 bases at J, leaving 5 bases unmatched. Germline assignment: CDR1 LGHNA and CDR2 YNFKEQ. This CDR3 spans 15 amino acids. Here the CDR3 DNA reads TGTGCCAGCAGCCCCCTAGCGGGTGACTCCTACGAGCAGTACTTC. Translated: CASSPLAGDSYEQYF.

V is TRBV6-5 and J is TRBJ1-1; no reliable D call. Germline V CDR1 and CDR2: MNHEY, SVGAGI. Deletions cut 6 bases from V and 5 bases from J, with 13 bases between. The CDR3 is 13 amino acids. CDR3 nucleotide sequence: TGTGCCAGCAGCTACATCGGCGGGACTGAAGCTTTCTTT. Translation gives CASSYIGGTEAFF.

V usage is TRBV2 and J usage is TRBJ2-5, with 8 positions matching TRBD1. This CDR3 has 13 amino acids. Germline lookup yields CDR1 SNHLY and CDR2 FYNNEI. With V trimmed by 5 bases and J by 5 bases, 4 bases remained unmatched. The CDR3: CASSPDREETQYF. The CDR3 nucleotides read TGTGCCAGCAGTCCGGACAGGGAGGAGACCCAGTACTTC.

The gene calls are TRBV5-5 and TRBJ2-3; possible D gene TRBD2, 5 bases. V was trimmed by 4 bases and J by 3 bases, leaving 12 bases between them. The CDR3 contains 14 residues. Germline CDR1 is SGHKS and CDR2 is YYEKEE (reference sequence). CDR3 DNA: TGTGCCAGCAGCCCGGACTCGGGGACAGATACGCAGTATTTT. It codes for CASSPDSGTDTQYF.

V and J are TRBV6-2 or TRBV6-3 and TRBJ1-5; 9 bases match TRBD1. J was trimmed by 6 bases and V by 2 bases; bases with no gene match: 8. The CDR3 is made up of 16 amino acids. Germline V gene data show CDR1 as MNHEY and CDR2 as SVGEGT. In nucleotides, the CDR3 is TGTGCCAGCAGTTACCCGGACAGGGGCGCAAGTCAGCCCCAGCATTTT. Its protein product is CASSYPDRGASQPQHF.

The chain couples TRBV14 to TRBJ2-1, with D hard to call. Trimming took off 1 base at V and 10 bases at J, with 8 bases between the two ends. CDR3 length: 12 amino acids. From germline, CDR1 is SGHDN and CDR2 FVKESK. CDR3 sequence (DNA): TGTGCCAGCAGCCAAGGATGGGCCGAGCAGTTCTTC. Translating gives CASSQGWAEQFF.

The V call is TRBV6-6, the J call TRBJ2-7; D perhaps matches TRBD2 (6 bases). This CDR3 is built from 14 residues. The V gene lost 6 bases and the J gene lost 0 bases, with 12 bases spanning the gap. Germline lookup yields CDR1 MNHNY and CDR2 SVGAGI (reference sequence). Written as DNA, the CDR3 is TGTGCCAGCAGACCCCGGGACTTCTCCTACGAGCAGTACTTC. It codes for CASRPRDFSYEQYF.